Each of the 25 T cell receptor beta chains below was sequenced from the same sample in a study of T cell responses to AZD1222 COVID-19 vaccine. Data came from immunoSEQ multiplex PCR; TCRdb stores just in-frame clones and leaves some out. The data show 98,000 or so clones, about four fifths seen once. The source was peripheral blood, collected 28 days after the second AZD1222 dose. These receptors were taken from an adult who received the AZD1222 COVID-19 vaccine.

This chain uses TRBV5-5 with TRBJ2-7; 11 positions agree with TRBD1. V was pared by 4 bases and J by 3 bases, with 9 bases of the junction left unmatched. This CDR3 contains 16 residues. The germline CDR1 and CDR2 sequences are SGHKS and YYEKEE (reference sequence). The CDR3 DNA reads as TGTGCCAGCAGCACAGGGGGGACAGGGGGTTTCTACGAGCAGTACTTC. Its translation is CASSTGGTGGFYEQYF.

The CDR3 sequence is CASSPPGGSGNTIYF. The DNA for the CDR3 is TGTGCCAGCTCACCACCGGGAGGCTCTGGAAACACCATATATTTT. This chain links TRBV18 with TRBJ1-3; no clear D gene. Trimming removed 0 bases from V and 0 bases from J, with 6 bases in between. CDR1 is KGHSH and CDR2 is LQKENI in the germline V gene. The CDR3 consists of 15 residues.

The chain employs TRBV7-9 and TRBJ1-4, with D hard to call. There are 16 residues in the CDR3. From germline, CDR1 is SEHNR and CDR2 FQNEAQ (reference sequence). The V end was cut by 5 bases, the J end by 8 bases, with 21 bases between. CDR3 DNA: TGTGCCAGCAGCCCCCATACAGCTTCCTCGGGAGAAAAACTGTTTTTT. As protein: CASSPHTASSGEKLFF.

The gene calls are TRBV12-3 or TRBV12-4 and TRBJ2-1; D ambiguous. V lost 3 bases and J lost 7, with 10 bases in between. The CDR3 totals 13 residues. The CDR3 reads CASSFHTSNEQFF. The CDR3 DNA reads TGTGCCAGCAGTTTCCACACGAGTAATGAGCAGTTCTTC.

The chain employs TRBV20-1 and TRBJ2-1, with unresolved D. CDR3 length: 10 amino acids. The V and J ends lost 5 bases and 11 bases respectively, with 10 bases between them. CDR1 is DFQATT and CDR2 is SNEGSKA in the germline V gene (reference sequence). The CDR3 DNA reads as TGCAGTGCTTCGTTCGGACAGCAGTTCTTC. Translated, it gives CSASFGQQFF.

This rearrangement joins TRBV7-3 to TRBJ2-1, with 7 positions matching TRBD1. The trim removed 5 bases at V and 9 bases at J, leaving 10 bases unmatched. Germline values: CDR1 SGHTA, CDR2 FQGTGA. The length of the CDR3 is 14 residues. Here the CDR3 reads CASSAATGNPEQFF. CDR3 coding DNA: TGTGCCAGCAGCGCCGCGACAGGGAATCCTGAGCAGTTCTTC.

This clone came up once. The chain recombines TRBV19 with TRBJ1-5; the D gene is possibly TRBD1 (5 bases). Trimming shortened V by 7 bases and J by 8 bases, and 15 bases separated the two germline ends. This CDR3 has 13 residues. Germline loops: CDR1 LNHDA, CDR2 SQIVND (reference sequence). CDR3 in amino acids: CASMRSVREPQHF. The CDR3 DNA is TGTGCCAGTATGAGGAGCGTCAGGGAGCCCCAGCATTTT.

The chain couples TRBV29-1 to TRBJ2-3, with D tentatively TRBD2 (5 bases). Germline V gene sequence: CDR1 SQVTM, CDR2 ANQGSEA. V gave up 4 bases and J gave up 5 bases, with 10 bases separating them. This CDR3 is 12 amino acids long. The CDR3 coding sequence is TGCAGCGTTGGGCTAGCTGGAGATACGCAGTATTTT. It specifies CSVGLAGDTQYF.

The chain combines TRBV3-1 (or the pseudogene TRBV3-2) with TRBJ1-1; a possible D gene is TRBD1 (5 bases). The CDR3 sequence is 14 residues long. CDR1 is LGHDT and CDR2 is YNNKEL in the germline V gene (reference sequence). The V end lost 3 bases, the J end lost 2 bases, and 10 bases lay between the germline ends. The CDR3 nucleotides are TGTGCCAGCAGCCATGGGACGGCAAACACTGAAGCTTTCTTT. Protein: CASSHGTANTEAFF.

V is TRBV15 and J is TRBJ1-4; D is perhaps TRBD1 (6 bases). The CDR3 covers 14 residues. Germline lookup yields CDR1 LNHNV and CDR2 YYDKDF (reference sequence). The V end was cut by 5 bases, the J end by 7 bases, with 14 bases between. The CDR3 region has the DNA TGTGCCACCAGCGGGCAGGGGATGAGTGAAAAACTGTTTTTT. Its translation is CATSGQGMSEKLFF.

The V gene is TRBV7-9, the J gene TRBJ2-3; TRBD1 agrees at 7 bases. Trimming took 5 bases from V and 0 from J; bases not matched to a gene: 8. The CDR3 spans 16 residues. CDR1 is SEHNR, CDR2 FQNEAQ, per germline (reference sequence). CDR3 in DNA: TGTGCCAGCAGCCCCCGACAGGGAATTAGCACAGATACGCAGTATTTT. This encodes CASSPRQGISTDTQYF.

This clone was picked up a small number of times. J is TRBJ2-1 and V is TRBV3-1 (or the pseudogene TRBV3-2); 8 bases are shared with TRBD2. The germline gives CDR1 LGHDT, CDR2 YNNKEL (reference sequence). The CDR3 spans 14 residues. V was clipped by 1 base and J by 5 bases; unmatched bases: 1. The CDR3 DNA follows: TGTGCCAGCAGCCAAGGGCGGGGGGACAATGAGCAGTTCTTC. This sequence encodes CASSQGRGDNEQFF.

Written as DNA, the CDR3 is TGTGCCAGTAGTATCAACAGGGTGGAGACCCAGTACTTC. Its protein product is CASSINRVETQYF. The chain employs TRBV19 and TRBJ2-5, with D possibly matching TRBD1 (6 bases). V dropped 3 bases and J dropped 5 bases, with 10 bases sitting between them. Germline V lookup: CDR1 LNHDA, CDR2 SQIVND (reference sequence). This CDR3 has 13 amino acids.

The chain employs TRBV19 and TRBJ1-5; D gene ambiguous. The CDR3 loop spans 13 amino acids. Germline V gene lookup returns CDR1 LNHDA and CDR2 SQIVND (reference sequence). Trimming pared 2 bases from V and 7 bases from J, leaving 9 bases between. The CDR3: CASSIQVQQPQHF. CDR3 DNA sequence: TGTGCCAGTAGTATACAGGTACAACAGCCCCAGCATTTT.

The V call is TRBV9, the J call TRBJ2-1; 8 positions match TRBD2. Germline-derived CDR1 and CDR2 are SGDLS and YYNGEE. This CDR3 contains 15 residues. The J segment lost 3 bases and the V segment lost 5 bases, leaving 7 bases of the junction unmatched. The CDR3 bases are TGTGCCAGCAGTTTAGCGGGGAGCTTCTACAATGAGCAGTTCTTC. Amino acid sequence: CASSLAGSFYNEQFF.

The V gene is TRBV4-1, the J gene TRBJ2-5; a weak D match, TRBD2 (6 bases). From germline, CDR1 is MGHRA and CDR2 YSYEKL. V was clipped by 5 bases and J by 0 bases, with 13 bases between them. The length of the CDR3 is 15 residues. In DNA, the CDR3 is TGCGCCAGCAGCGTTAGCGGTCTGTACCAAGAGACCCAGTACTTC. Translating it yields CASSVSGLYQETQYF.

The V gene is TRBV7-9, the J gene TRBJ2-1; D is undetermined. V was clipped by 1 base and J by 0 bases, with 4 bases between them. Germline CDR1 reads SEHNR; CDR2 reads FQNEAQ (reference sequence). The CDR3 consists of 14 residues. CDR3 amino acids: CASSLESSYNEQFF. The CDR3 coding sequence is TGTGCCAGCAGCTTAGAGAGCTCCTACAATGAGCAGTTCTTC.

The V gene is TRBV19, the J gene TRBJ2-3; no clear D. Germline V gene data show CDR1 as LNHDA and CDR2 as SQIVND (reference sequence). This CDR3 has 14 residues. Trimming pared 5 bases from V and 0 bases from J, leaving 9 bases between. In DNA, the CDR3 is TGTGCCAGTAGTGTCCAGACTAGCACAGATACGCAGTATTTT. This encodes CASSVQTSTDTQYF.

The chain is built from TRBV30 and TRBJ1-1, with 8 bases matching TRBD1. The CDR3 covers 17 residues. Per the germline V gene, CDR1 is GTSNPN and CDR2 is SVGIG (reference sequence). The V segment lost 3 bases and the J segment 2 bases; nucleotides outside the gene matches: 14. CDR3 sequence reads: CAWRGGQGKPRNTEAFF. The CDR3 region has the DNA TGTGCCTGGAGGGGCGGACAGGGCAAACCTCGAAACACTGAAGCTTTCTTT.

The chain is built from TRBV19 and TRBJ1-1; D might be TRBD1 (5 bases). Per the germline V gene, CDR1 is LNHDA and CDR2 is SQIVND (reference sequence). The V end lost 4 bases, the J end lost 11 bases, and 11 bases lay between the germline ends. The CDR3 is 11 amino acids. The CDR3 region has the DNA TGTGCCAGTAGTAGGGGGAGTATGGCTTTCTTT. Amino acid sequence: CASSRGSMAFF.

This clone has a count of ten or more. CDR3 DNA: TGTGCCAGCAGCCCGACGAACGGGCTGGAAGATACGCAGTATTTT. It yields the protein CASSPTNGLEDTQYF. The chain uses TRBV7-2 and TRBJ2-3; no firm D call. CDR1 SGHTA and CDR2 FQGNSA come from the germline V gene. The V gene lost 5 bases and the J gene lost 5 bases, with 17 bases spanning the gap. The CDR3 is 15 amino acids.

CDR3 nucleotides: TGCAGCGTCGCGGGGACAGCGAACACCGGGGAGCTGTTTTTT. Amino acid sequence: CSVAGTANTGELFF. This sequence joins TRBV29-1 and TRBJ2-2; tentative D call: TRBD1 (7 bases). CDR1 is SQVTM, CDR2 ANQGSEA, per germline. V lost 6 bases to trimming and J lost 0 bases, with 11 bases between them. This CDR3 region has 14 residues.

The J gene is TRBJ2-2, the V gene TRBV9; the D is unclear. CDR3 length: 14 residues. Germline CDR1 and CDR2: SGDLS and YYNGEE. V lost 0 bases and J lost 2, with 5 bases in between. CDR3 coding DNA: TGTGCCAGCAGCGTAGGGACCAACACCGGGGAGCTGTTTTTT. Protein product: CASSVGTNTGELFF. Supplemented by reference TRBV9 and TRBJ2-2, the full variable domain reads DSGVTQTPKHLITATGQRVTLRCSPRSGDLSVYWYQQSLDQGLQFLIQYYNGEERAKGNILERFSAQQFPDLHSELNLSSLELGDSALYFCASSVGTNTGELFFGEGSRLTVL.

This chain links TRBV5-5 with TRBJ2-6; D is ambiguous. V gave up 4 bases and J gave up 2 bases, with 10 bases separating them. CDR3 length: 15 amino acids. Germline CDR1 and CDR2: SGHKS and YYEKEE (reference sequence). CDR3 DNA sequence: TGTGCCAGCAGCATAACTCAAGCTGGGGCCAACGTCCTGACTTTC. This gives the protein CASSITQAGANVLTF. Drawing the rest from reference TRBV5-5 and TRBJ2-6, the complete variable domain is DAGVTQSPTHLIKTRGQQVTLRCSPISGHKSVSWYQQVLGQGPQFIFQYYEKEERGRGNFPDRFSARQFPNYSSELNVNALLLGDSALYLCASSITQAGANVLTFGAGSRLTVL.

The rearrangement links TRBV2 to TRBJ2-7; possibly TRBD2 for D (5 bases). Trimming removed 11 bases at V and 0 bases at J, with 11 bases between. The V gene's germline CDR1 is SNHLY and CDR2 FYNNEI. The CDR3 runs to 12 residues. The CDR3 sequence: CAGREYSYEQYF. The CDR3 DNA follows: TGTGCCGGCCGGGAATACTCCTACGAGCAGTACTTC.